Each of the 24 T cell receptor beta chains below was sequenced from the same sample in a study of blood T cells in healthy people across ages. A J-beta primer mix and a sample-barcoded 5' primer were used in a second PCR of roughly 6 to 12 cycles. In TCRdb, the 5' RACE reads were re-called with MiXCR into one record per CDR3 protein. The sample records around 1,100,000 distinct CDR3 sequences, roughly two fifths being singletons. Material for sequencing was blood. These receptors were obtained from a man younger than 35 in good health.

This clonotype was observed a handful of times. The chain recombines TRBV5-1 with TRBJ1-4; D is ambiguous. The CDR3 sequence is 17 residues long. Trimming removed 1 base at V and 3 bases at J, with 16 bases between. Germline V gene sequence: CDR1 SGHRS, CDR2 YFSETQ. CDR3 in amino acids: CASSLIPLTNANEKLFF. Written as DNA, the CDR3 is TGCGCCAGCAGCTTGATCCCCTTGACAAATGCTAATGAAAAACTGTTTTTT.

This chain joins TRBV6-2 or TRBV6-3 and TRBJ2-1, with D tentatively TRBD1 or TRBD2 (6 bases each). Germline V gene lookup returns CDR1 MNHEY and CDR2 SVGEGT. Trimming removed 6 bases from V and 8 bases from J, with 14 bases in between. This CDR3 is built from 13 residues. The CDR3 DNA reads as TGTGCCAGCAGGCTTCGGGGGCACGATGAGCAGTTCTTC. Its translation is CASRLRGHDEQFF.

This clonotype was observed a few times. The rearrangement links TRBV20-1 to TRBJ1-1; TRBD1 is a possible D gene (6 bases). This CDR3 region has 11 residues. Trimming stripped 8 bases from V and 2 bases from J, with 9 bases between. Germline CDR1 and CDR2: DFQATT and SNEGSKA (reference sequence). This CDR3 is CSPDSNTEAFF. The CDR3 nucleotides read TGCAGTCCGGACAGTAACACTGAAGCTTTCTTT.

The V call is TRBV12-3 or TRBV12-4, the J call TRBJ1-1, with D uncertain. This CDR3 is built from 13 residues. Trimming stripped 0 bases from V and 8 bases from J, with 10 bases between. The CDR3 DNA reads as TGTGCCAGCAGTTTAGCTCAGTGGGCCGAAGCTTTCTTT. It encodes CASSLAQWAEAFF.

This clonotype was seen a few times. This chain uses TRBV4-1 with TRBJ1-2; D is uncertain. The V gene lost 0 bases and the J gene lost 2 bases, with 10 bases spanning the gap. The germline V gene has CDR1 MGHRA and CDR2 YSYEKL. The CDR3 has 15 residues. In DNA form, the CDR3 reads TGCGCCAGCAGCCAAGATCAGGCTCGGAACTATGGCTACACCTTC. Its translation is CASSQDQARNYGYTF.

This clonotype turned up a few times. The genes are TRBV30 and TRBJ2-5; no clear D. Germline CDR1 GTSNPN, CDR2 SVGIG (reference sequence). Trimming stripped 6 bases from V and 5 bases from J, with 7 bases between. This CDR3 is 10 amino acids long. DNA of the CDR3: TGTGCCTGTGGGTACGAGACCCAGTACTTC. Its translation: CACGYETQYF.

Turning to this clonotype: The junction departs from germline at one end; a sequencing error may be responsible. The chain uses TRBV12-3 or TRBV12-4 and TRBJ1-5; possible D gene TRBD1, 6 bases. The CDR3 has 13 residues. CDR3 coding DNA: TGTGCCAGCAGCGGGGACAATAATCGGCCCCAGCATTTT. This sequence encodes CASSGDNNRPQHF.

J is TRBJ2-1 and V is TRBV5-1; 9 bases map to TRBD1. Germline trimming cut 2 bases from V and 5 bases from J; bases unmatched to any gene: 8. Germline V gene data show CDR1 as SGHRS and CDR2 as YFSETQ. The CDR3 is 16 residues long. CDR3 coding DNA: TGCGCCAGCAGCTTCCTGGACAGGGGCGACCACAATGAGCAGTTCTTC. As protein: CASSFLDRGDHNEQFF.

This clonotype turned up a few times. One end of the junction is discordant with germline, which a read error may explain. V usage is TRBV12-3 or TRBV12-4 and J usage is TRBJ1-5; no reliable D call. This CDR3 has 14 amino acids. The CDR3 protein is CASSLWVTDHPQHF. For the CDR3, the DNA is TGTGCCAGCAGTTTGTGGGTGACGGATCACCCCCAGCATTTT.

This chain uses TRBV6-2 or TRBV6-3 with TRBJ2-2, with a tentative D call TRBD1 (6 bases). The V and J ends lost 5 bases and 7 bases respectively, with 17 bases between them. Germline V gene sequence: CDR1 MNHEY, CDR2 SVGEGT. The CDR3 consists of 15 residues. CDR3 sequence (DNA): TGTGCCAGCAGTCCTCCGGACAGAGCCAGCGGGGAGCTGTTTTTT. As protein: CASSPPDRASGELFF.

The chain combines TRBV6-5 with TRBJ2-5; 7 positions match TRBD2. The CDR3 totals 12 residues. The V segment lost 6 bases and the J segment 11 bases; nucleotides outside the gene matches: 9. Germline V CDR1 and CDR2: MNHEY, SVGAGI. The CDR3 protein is CASRKGLAAQYF. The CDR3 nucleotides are TGTGCCAGCAGGAAGGGGCTAGCGGCGCAGTACTTC.

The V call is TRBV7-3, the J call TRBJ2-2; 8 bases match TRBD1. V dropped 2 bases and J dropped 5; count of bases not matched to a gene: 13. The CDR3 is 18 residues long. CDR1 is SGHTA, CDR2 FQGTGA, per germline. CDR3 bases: TGTGCCAGCAGCTTATTAAAGCAGGGGGCGTTTGGGACCGGGGAGCTGTTTTTT. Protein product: CASSLLKQGAFGTGELFF. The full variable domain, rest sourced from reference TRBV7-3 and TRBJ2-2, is GAGVSQTPSNKVTEKGKYVELRCDPISGHTALYWYRQSLGQGPEFLIYFQGTGAADDSGLPNDRFFAVRPEGSVSTLKIQRTERGDSAVYLCASSLLKQGAFGTGELFFGEGSRLTVL.

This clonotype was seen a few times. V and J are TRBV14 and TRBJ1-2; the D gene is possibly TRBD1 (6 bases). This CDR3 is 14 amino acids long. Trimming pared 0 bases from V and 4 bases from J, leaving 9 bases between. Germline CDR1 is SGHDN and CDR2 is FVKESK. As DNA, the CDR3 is TGTGCCAGCAGCCAAGAGGGGACACCCTATGGCTACACCTTC. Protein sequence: CASSQEGTPYGYTF.

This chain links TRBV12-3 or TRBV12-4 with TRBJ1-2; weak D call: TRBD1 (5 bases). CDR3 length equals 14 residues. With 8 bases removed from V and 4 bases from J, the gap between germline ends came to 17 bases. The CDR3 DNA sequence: TGTGCCAGCCATCCTCCGGGACGGATCTATGGCTACACCTTC. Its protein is CASHPPGRIYGYTF.

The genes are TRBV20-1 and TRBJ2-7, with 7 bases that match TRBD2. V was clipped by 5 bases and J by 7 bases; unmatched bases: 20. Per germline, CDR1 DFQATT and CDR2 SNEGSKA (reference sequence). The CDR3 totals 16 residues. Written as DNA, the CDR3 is TGCAGTGCTCCTCTGGGCGGGGGTTTCTCCTACAATGAGCAGTACTTC. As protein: CSAPLGGGFSYNEQYF.

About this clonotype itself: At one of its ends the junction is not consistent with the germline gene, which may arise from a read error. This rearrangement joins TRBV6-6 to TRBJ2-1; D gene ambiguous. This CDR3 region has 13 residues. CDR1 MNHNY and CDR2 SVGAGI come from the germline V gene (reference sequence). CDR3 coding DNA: TGTGTCAGCAGTTCTTTGCCGGACGGGGAGCAGTTCTTC. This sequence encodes CVSSSLPDGEQFF.

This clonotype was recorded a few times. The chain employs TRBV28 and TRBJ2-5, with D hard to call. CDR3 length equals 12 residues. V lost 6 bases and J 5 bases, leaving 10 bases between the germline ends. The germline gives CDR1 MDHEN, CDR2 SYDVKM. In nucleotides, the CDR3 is TGTGCCAGCAGAAGAGAGGCGGAGACCCAGTACTTC. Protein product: CASRREAETQYF.

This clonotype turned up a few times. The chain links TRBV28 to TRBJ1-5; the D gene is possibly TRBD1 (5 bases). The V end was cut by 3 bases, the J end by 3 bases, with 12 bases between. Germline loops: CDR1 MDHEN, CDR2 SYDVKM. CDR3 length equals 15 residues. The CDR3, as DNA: TGTGCCAGCAGTTTCGCGCAGGGCCTCAATCAGCCCCAGCATTTT. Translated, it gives CASSFAQGLNQPQHF.

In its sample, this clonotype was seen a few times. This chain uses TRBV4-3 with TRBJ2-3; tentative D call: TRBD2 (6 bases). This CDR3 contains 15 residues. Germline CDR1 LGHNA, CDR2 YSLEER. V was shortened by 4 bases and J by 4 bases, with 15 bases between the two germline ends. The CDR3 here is CASSLAGTQADTQYF. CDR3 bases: TGCGCCAGCAGCCTTGCCGGGACTCAGGCAGATACGCAGTATTTT.

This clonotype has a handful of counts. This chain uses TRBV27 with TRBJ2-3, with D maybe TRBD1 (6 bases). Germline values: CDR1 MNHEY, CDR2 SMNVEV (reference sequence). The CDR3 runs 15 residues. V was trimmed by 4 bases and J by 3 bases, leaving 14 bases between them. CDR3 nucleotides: TGTGCCAGCAGTTCACGGGGCAGGGGAACAGATACGCAGTATTTT. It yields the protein CASSSRGRGTDTQYF.

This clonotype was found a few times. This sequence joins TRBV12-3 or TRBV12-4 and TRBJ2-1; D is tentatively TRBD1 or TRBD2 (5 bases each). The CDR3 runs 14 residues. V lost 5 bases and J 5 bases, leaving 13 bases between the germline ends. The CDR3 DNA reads TGTGCCAGCAGTGCCTCCGGGACCCACAATGAGCAGTTCTTC. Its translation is CASSASGTHNEQFF.

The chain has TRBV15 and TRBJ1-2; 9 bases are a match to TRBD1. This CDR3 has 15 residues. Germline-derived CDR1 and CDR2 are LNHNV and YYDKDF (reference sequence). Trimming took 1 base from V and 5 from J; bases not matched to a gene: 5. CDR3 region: CATSRGTGVGYGYTF. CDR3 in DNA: TGTGCCACCAGCAGAGGGACAGGGGTTGGGTATGGCTACACCTTC. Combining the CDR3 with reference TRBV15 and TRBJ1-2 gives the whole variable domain DAMVIQNPRYQVTQFGKPVTLSCSQTLNHNVMYWYQQKSSQAPKLLFHYYDKDFNNEADTPDNFQSRRPNTSFCFLDIRSPGLGDTAMYLCATSRGTGVGYGYTFGSGTRLTVV.

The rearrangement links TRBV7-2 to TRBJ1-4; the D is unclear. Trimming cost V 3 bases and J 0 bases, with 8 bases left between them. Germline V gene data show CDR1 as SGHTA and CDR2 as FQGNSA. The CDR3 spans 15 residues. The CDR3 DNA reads TGTGCCAGCAGCTTTGACGGTGCAACTAATGAAAAACTGTTTTTT. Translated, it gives CASSFDGATNEKLFF.

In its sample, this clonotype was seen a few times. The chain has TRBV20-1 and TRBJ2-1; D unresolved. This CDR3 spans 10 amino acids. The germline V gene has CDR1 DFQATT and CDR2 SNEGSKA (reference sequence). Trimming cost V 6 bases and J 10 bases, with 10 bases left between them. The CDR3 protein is CSATYTEQFF. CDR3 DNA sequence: TGCAGTGCAACCTATACCGAGCAGTTCTTC.